The next 10 T cell receptor beta chains were all read from a single sample in a study of blood T cell repertoires in COVID-19. Here immunoSEQ multiplex PCR was the method, and the copy in TCRdb shows in-frame clones only, minus some. The sample lists some 110,000 clones, around 86% occurring once. Sequencing was done on a sample of peripheral blood. The source is a man aged 45 to 65 with acute or convalescent COVID-19.

The CDR3 protein is CASSQQDDYGYTF. The CDR3 DNA follows: TGTGCCAGCAGTCAACAGGACGACTATGGCTACACCTTC. V usage is TRBV7-9 and J usage is TRBJ1-2; D might be TRBD1 (5 bases). The germline CDR1 and CDR2 sequences are SEHNR and FQNEAQ (reference sequence). This CDR3 has 13 residues. V was clipped by 6 bases and J by 3 bases, with 11 bases between them.

The chain is built from TRBV5-4 and TRBJ2-5, with TRBD2 matching over 8 bases. CDR3 length: 14 amino acids. Germline V gene sequence: CDR1 SGHNT, CDR2 YYREEE (reference sequence). J lost 5 bases, V lost 9 bases, and 12 bases had no gene match. The CDR3 spells CATLLRGRTETQYF. The CDR3, as DNA: TGTGCCACGCTTCTCCGCGGGAGGACGGAGACCCAGTACTTC.

The chain employs TRBV5-5 and TRBJ2-7; D is possibly TRBD2 (6 bases). With 4 bases removed from V and 3 bases from J, the gap between germline ends came to 11 bases. This CDR3 has 13 amino acids. CDR1 and CDR2 from the germline V gene are SGHKS and YYEKEE (reference sequence). CDR3 in DNA: TGTGCCAGCAGCCCCGGGAGTAACTACGAGCAGTACTTC. Its translation is CASSPGSNYEQYF.

J is TRBJ2-7 and V is TRBV29-1, with a weak D call TRBD1 (6 bases). The CDR3 runs to 14 residues. CDR1 SQVTM and CDR2 ANQGSEA come from the germline V gene. V was trimmed by 5 bases and J by 2 bases, leaving 16 bases between them. The CDR3 region is CSVSLEQGAYEQYF. For the CDR3, the DNA is TGCAGCGTTTCCCTGGAACAGGGAGCCTACGAGCAGTACTTC.

CDR3 sequence reads: CASRGQGGTQYF. CDR3 DNA sequence: TGTGCCAGCAGAGGACAGGGAGGTACGCAGTATTTT. The chain is built from TRBV25-1 and TRBJ2-3; 8 positions agree with TRBD1. Looked up from germline, CDR1 is MGHDK and CDR2 is SYGVNS. CDR3 length: 12 residues. The V gene end was trimmed by 6 bases and the J gene end by 8 bases; junction bases not matched to a gene: 4.

The rearrangement joins TRBV19 to TRBJ2-3; tentative D call: TRBD2 (6 bases). The CDR3 is made up of 14 amino acids. V gave up 3 bases and J gave up 2 bases, with 9 bases separating them. Germline-derived CDR1 and CDR2 are LNHDA and SQIVND (reference sequence). Written as DNA, the CDR3 is TGTGCCAGTAGTATTGGGACTTTCACAGATACGCAGTATTTT. Protein product: CASSIGTFTDTQYF. Full variable domain (remainder filled in from reference TRBV19 and TRBJ2-3): DGGITQSPKYLFRKEGQNVTLSCEQNLNHDAMYWYRQDPGQGLRLIYYSQIVNDFQKGDIAEGYSVSREKKESFPLTVTSAQKNPTAFYLCASSIGTFTDTQYFGPGTRLTVL.

This clone came up once. The chain uses TRBV7-2 and TRBJ2-6; D perhaps matches TRBD2 (6 bases). The CDR3 is 13 residues long. Germline V gene sequence: CDR1 SGHTA, CDR2 FQGNSA. The CDR3 nucleotides are TGTGCTACCGAGGGAGGTGGGGCCAACGTCCTGACTTTC. Translation gives CATEGGGANVLTF.

This chain links TRBV28 with TRBJ2-7, with 7 bases matching TRBD2. Germline V lookup: CDR1 MDHEN, CDR2 SYDVKM. The CDR3 consists of 14 residues. V lost 2 bases to trimming and J lost 2 bases; unmatched junction nucleotides: 3. The CDR3 DNA reads TGTGCCAGCAGTTTAGGGCTAGCGGCCTACGAGCAGTACTTC. Translation: CASSLGLAAYEQYF. The full variable domain, its missing parts supplied by reference TRBV28 and TRBJ2-7, is DVKVTQSSRYLVKRTGEKVFLECVQDMDHENMFWYRQDPGLGLRLIYFSYDVKMKEKGDIPEGYSVSREKKERFSLILESASTNQTSMYLCASSLGLAAYEQYFGPGTRLTVT.

This sequence joins TRBV12-5 and TRBJ2-6, with TRBD1 identical over 7 bases. Trimming removed 7 bases from V and 2 bases from J; junction bases left unmatched: 11. The CDR3 has 17 amino acids. Germline V CDR1 and CDR2: LGHNT, FRNRAP. The CDR3 sequence is CASAMDRGRAGANVLTF. CDR3 in DNA: TGTGCTAGTGCTATGGATAGGGGGCGAGCTGGGGCCAACGTCCTGACTTTC.

V and J are TRBV5-6 and TRBJ2-3; tentative D call: TRBD1 (5 bases). Trimming removed 4 bases from V and 4 bases from J, with 16 bases in between. CDR3 length: 15 amino acids. The V gene's germline CDR1 is SGHDT and CDR2 YYEEEE. The CDR3 is CASSLLSGWADTQYF. The CDR3 region has the DNA TGTGCCAGCAGCCTCCTCTCAGGGTGGGCAGATACGCAGTATTTT.